This T cell receptor beta chain was documented in a study of cytomegalovirus exposure and HLA in healthy donors. Both 60 Vbeta primers and 13 Jbeta primers went into the PCR. Only in-frame clones appear in the TCRdb table, and some are missing; sequencing was by immunoSEQ multiplex PCR. The repertoire includes 99,000 or so clones, around 74% of them detected once, and under 1.5% sits in the top ten. CDR3 size: 14 residues. Germline lookup yields CDR1 MGHRA and CDR2 YSYEKL. Trimming left V 4 bases short and J 7 bases short, with 16 bases between. The sequenced sample consisted of PBMCs. The TCR was taken from a man in his forties in good health and CMV-seronegative. The V gene is TRBV4-1, the J gene TRBJ1-1; D gene ambiguous. The CDR3 sequence is CASSPEAREYEAFF. The CDR3 bases are TGCGCCAGCAGCCCAGAGGCGCGGGAGTATGAAGCTTTCTTT.